The rows below give T cell receptor beta chains drawn from one sample of a study of T cell changes during pregnancy in multiple sclerosis. Profiling relied on immunoSEQ multiplex PCR, and the TCRdb table lists in-frame clones only, not all of them. The data show fewer than 95,000 clones, over 85% seen once. The specimen was peripheral blood, collected in the first trimester of pregnancy. The receptors shown here come from a female donor with multiple sclerosis, enrolled in a pregnancy study. Each CDR3 is given with its conserved first and last residue. A D gene is named only where the DNA matches it firmly. Clone size is shown for a subset of rows, as once, few, many or a class of expanded clone.

TRBV6-5	TRBD2	once	TRBJ2-7	CASSFQPLAGAYEQYF	TGTGCCAGCAGTTTCCAACCCTTAGCGGGGGCCTACGAGCAGTACTTC
TRBV2	.	.	TRBJ2-2	CASRGQGLTGELFF	TGTGCCAGCAGGGGCCAGGGACTCACCGGGGAGCTGTTTTTT
TRBV30	.	.	TRBJ1-4	CAWSVRNSPNEKLFF	TGTGCCTGGAGTGTACGTAACAGCCCAAATGAAAAACTGTTTTTT
TRBV10-3	TRBD1	.	TRBJ1-4	CASGTGVNEKLFF	TGTGCCAGCGGGACAGGGGTAAACGAAAAACTGTTTTTT
TRBV18	TRBD1	.	TRBJ1-6	CASSDLTGSNSPLHF	TGTGCCAGCTCAGACTTGACAGGGAGCAATTCACCCCTCCACTTT
TRBV27	.	.	TRBJ1-5	CASSFAGSNQPQHF	TGTGCCAGCAGTTTTGCAGGTAGCAATCAGCCCCAGCATTTT
TRBV11-1	.	.	TRBJ1-2	CASSLEGAANGYTF	TGTGCCAGCAGCTTAGAGGGAGCCGCTAATGGCTACACCTTC
TRBV27	.	once	TRBJ2-2	CASSLFPARVTGELFF	TGTGCCAGCAGCCTTTTCCCCGCCCGAGTTACCGGGGAGCTGTTTTTT
TRBV7-3	TRBD1	.	TRBJ2-2	CASSLPLGQGTGELFF	TGTGCCAGCAGCTTACCTCTGGGACAGGGCACCGGGGAGCTGTTTTTT
TRBV11-3	TRBD2	.	TRBJ2-5	CASSTTSGGLETQYF	TGTGCCAGCAGCACGACTAGCGGGGGGTTGGAGACCCAGTACTTC
TRBV19	.	.	TRBJ1-5	CASSWNRNSNQPQHF	TGTGCCAGTAGTTGGAACAGGAATAGCAATCAGCCCCAGCATTTT